Presented here are 24 T cell receptor beta chains from one specimen sequenced in a study of T cells in Graves' hyperthyroidism and ophthalmopathy. The source material, RNA transcripts, was used to amplify TCR beta CDR3 regions. In the first-round RT-PCR of the TCR CDR3, the HTBI primer set was used. TCRdb re-called the multiplex PCR reads through MiXCR, storing one row per CDR3 protein. The table includes some 600,000 distinct CDR3 sequences, approximately 15% detected once. Material: blood. Every receptor here comes from a woman aged 25 to 45 with Graves' hyperthyroidism that later progressed to Graves' ophthalmopathy.

The chain combines TRBV12-3 or TRBV12-4 with TRBJ1-1; D uncertain. This CDR3 is 12 amino acids long. Trimming left V 6 bases short and J 6 bases short, with 11 bases between. CDR3 in DNA: TGTGCCAGCAGAACTTTTGGCGCTGAAGCTTTCTTT. This codes for CASRTFGAEAFF.

This clonotype was recorded a few times. The chain recombines TRBV10-3 with TRBJ2-1, with 9 bases lining up with TRBD1. Germline V CDR1 and CDR2: ENHRY, SYGVKD. The CDR3 contains 13 residues. V lost 11 bases and J lost 5; bases outside the gene matches: 7. In DNA form, the CDR3 reads TGTGCCTTCCGGACAGGGGACCACAATGAGCAGTTCTTC. This codes for CAFRTGDHNEQFF.

This chain uses TRBV20-1 with TRBJ1-4; 8 positions match TRBD1. Germline V CDR1 and CDR2: DFQATT, SNEGSKA (reference sequence). The CDR3 runs to 15 residues. Germline trimming cut 3 bases from V and 7 bases from J; bases unmatched to any gene: 10. The CDR3: CSARIPGTGSEKLFF. The CDR3 DNA sequence: TGCAGTGCTAGGATTCCAGGGACAGGTAGTGAAAAACTGTTTTTT.

The chain combines TRBV29-1 with TRBJ1-1; 7 bases line up with TRBD1. V lost 3 bases, J lost 4 bases, and 8 bases stayed unmatched. CDR3 size: 14 residues. Germline V gene sequence: CDR1 SQVTM, CDR2 ANQGSEA. As DNA, the CDR3 is TGCAGCGTTGAGGAACAGGGGCGCGGCACTGAAGCTTTCTTT. Translated: CSVEEQGRGTEAFF.

The chain couples TRBV6-2 or TRBV6-3 to TRBJ1-2; 10 bases match TRBD1. V shed 2 bases and J 4 bases; nucleotides not matched to a gene: 4. CDR3 size: 15 residues. CDR1 is MNHEY and CDR2 is SVGEGT in the germline V gene. The CDR3: CASSYDRGLGYGYTF. Written as DNA, the CDR3 is TGTGCCAGCAGTTACGACAGGGGGCTTGGCTATGGCTACACCTTC.

As for this clonotype: At one of its ends the junction is not consistent with the germline gene, which may arise from a read error. The V gene is TRBV20-1, the J gene TRBJ2-7, with a weak D call TRBD2 (6 bases). The CDR3 totals 12 residues. Germline V gene sequence: CDR1 DFQATT, CDR2 SNEGSKA (reference sequence). The chain's CDR3 is CSDRVAAYEQYF. The DNA for the CDR3 is TGCAGTGATAGAGTAGCGGCCTACGAGCAGTACTTC.

This clonotype was observed many times. V and J are TRBV7-3 and TRBJ1-2; D is uncertain. V shed 4 bases and J shed 6 bases, with 24 bases lying between them. Germline V gives CDR1 SGHTA, CDR2 FQGTGA. There are 17 residues in the CDR3. CDR3 in amino acids: CASSSREGGLNRNGYTF. The DNA for the CDR3 is TGTGCCAGCAGCTCCCGGGAGGGCGGCCTAAACCGGAATGGCTACACCTTC. Variable domain in full (rest from reference TRBV7-3 and TRBJ1-2): GAGVSQTPSNKVTEKGKYVELRCDPISGHTALYWYRQSLGQGPEFLIYFQGTGAADDSGLPNDRFFAVRPEGSVSTLKIQRTERGDSAVYLCASSSREGGLNRNGYTFGSGTRLTVV.

At least ten counts were recorded for this clonotype. The chain uses TRBV12-5 and TRBJ2-1; TRBD2 matches 13 bases. Germline CDR1 is LGHNT and CDR2 is FRNRAP. V dropped 6 bases and J dropped 8; count of bases not matched to a gene: 10. The CDR3 runs 16 residues. CDR3: CASGGGLAGILDEQFF. CDR3 nucleotide sequence: TGTGCTAGTGGGGGGGGACTAGCGGGAATTCTCGATGAGCAGTTCTTC.

This clonotype was counted a few times. J is TRBJ2-7 and V is TRBV5-4, with 10 bases matching TRBD2. Germline V CDR1 and CDR2: SGHNT, YYREEE (reference sequence). This CDR3 has 15 residues. With V trimmed by 3 bases and J by 5 bases, 8 bases remained unmatched. The CDR3 protein is CASSSYLAGVDEQYF. The CDR3 region has the DNA TGTGCCAGCAGCTCCTACCTAGCGGGAGTTGACGAGCAGTACTTC. The variable domain in full, completed from reference TRBV5-4 and TRBJ2-7, reads ETGVTQSPTHLIKTRGQQVTLRCSSQSGHNTVSWYQQALGQGPQFIFQYYREEENGRGNFPPRFSGLQFPNYSSELNVNALELDDSALYLCASSSYLAGVDEQYFGPGTRLTVT.

This chain uses TRBV27 with TRBJ2-1, with 7 bases identical to TRBD2. Germline V CDR1 and CDR2: MNHEY, SMNVEV (reference sequence). V lost 3 bases to trimming and J lost 4 bases; unmatched junction nucleotides: 9. The length of the CDR3 is 16 residues. The CDR3 bases are TGTGCCAGCAGTTTTCAATCTAGCGGCCTGTACAATGAGCAGTTCTTC. Residues: CASSFQSSGLYNEQFF.

The chain employs TRBV7-2 and TRBJ2-5; 11 bases map to TRBD2. The CDR3 extends over 17 amino acids. V lost 3 bases, J lost 5 bases, and 11 bases stayed unmatched. Germline CDR1 reads SGHTA; CDR2 reads FQGNSA. For the CDR3, the DNA is TGTGCCAGCAGCTTCCCATCCGTAGCGGGAGGGCCGGAGACCCAGTACTTC. Translating it yields CASSFPSVAGGPETQYF.

In this sample, this clonotype turned up a few times. The V gene is TRBV7-9, the J gene TRBJ2-7; TRBD2 aligns across 10 bases. Germline V gene sequence: CDR1 SEHNR, CDR2 FQNEAQ (reference sequence). The V and J ends lost 1 base and 5 bases, in that order; junction bases with no gene match: 11. CDR3 length: 17 residues. The CDR3 sequence is CASSLDPPSGRLHEQYF. CDR3 sequence (DNA): TGTGCCAGCAGCTTAGATCCCCCTAGCGGGAGACTCCACGAGCAGTACTTC.

There are many counts of this clonotype. This chain links TRBV11-3 with TRBJ1-1; D is uncertain. The germline V gene encodes CDR1 SGHNT and CDR2 YENEEA. This CDR3 comprises 12 residues. Trimming pared 0 bases from V and 8 bases from J, leaving 7 bases between. CDR3 nucleotide sequence: TGTGCCAGCAGCTTAGATGTGGCAGAAGCTTTCTTT. This gives the protein CASSLDVAEAFF.

This clonotype was seen only a few times. The chain uses TRBV28 and TRBJ1-2, with 11 bases identical to TRBD1. V lost 7 bases to trimming and J lost 8 bases; unmatched junction nucleotides: 9. Germline values: CDR1 MDHEN, CDR2 SYDVKM. This CDR3 contains 14 residues. The DNA of the CDR3 is TGTGCCAGCAATGAAGGACAGGGGGCGCGGGGCTACACCTTC. Residues: CASNEGQGARGYTF.

This clonotype was recorded at least ten times. J is TRBJ1-2 and V is TRBV2; 8 nucleotides match TRBD1. The length of the CDR3 is 14 residues. J lost 8 bases, V lost 3 bases, and 8 bases had no gene match. CDR1 is SNHLY, CDR2 FYNNEI, per germline. CDR3 residues: CASSDGTGDGGYTF. DNA for the CDR3: TGTGCCAGCAGTGACGGGACAGGCGATGGAGGCTACACCTTC.

The rearrangement joins TRBV11-2 to TRBJ2-7; D gene uncertain. The CDR3 runs to 11 residues. Looked up from germline, CDR1 is SGHAT and CDR2 is FQNNGV. The V and J ends lost 4 bases and 6 bases respectively, with 7 bases between them. Here the CDR3 DNA reads TGTGCCAGCAGCTCCACCCCCGAGCAGTACTTC. Translation: CASSSTPEQYF.

This rearrangement joins TRBV27 to TRBJ1-5; D is possibly TRBD1 (6 bases). CDR1 and CDR2 (germline): MNHEY, SMNVEV (reference sequence). The V gene lost 3 bases and the J gene lost 7 bases, with 13 bases spanning the gap. This CDR3 region has 14 residues. CDR3 DNA: TGTGCCAGCAGTTTTAGGGGGGCAGGCCAGCCCCAGCATTTT. Protein: CASSFRGAGQPQHF.

V gene TRBV14 combines with J gene TRBJ1-5; D gene uncertain. V lost 3 bases and J 4 bases, leaving 4 bases between the germline ends. Germline V gene sequence: CDR1 SGHDN, CDR2 FVKESK. CDR3 length: 12 amino acids. CDR3 DNA sequence: TGTGCCAGCAGCCACCAGAATCAGCCCCAGCATTTT. This gives the protein CASSHQNQPQHF.

This clonotype was counted ten times or more. The J gene is TRBJ2-5, the V gene TRBV20-1, with 8 bases fitting TRBD2. The junction had 12 bases not matched to a gene; V was cut back by 4 bases and J by 5 bases. CDR3 length: 15 amino acids. Germline V gene lookup returns CDR1 DFQATT and CDR2 SNEGSKA (reference sequence). The CDR3 DNA sequence: TGCAGTGCTACCGGACTAGCTCAAGAGGGGGAGACCCAGTACTTC. It translates to CSATGLAQEGETQYF.

The chain uses TRBV7-3 and TRBJ2-1; 12 bases line up with TRBD2. Trimming took 5 bases from V and 0 from J; bases not matched to a gene: 11. CDR3 size: 19 residues. Germline CDR1 SGHTA, CDR2 FQGTGA. In DNA form, the CDR3 reads TGTGCCAGCAGCGCCGCCGGACTAGCGGGACCTCTCTCCTACAATGAGCAGTTCTTC. Protein product: CASSAAGLAGPLSYNEQFF.

This clonotype was observed many times. This chain connects TRBV28 to TRBJ2-5; 7 bases match TRBD1. The germline V gene has CDR1 MDHEN and CDR2 SYDVKM. The J segment lost 0 bases and the V segment lost 7 bases, leaving 8 bases of the junction unmatched. The CDR3 loop spans 15 amino acids. The CDR3 loop is CASNEGGTYQETQYF. The CDR3 DNA reads TGTGCCAGCAATGAAGGGGGCACCTACCAAGAGACCCAGTACTTC.

This clonotype was observed many times. The chain carries TRBV6-1 and TRBJ2-7; a weak D match, TRBD1 (6 bases). The CDR3 contains 13 residues. CDR1 and CDR2 (germline): MNHNS, SASEGT. Between the trimmed V and J ends, which lost 6 bases and 6 bases, there was a span of 15 bases. This chain's CDR3 is CASSAGTFGEQYF. DNA for the CDR3: TGTGCCAGCAGCGCAGGGACATTCGGCGAGCAGTACTTC.

This clonotype was counted between two and nine times. The gene calls are TRBV2 and TRBJ2-2, with D tentatively TRBD1 (6 bases). Germline assignment: CDR1 SNHLY and CDR2 FYNNEI. The CDR3 covers 14 residues. With 6 bases removed from V and 7 bases from J, the gap between germline ends came to 15 bases. The CDR3 protein is CASRSTGSSGELFF. The CDR3 nucleotides read TGTGCCAGCAGGTCTACAGGGTCGAGCGGGGAGCTGTTTTTT.

This clonotype was seen many times. The chain employs TRBV5-1 and TRBJ1-1; D is undetermined. Germline loops: CDR1 SGHRS, CDR2 YFSETQ. Trimming pared 1 base from V and 5 bases from J, leaving 6 bases between. This CDR3 is built from 12 residues. CDR3 nucleotides: TGCGCCAGCAGCTTGAAGGAAACTGAAGCTTTCTTT. Its translation: CASSLKETEAFF.